What follows are 5 T cell receptor beta chains derived from one specimen sequenced in a study of blood T cell repertoires in COVID-19. The table came from immunoSEQ multiplex PCR; TCRdb's copy has only in-frame clones and leaves some out. The sample holds about 120,000 clones, over 75% seen once. Sequencing used peripheral blood. The receptors were sampled from a man aged 55-75 years with active or convalescent COVID-19.

The chain joins TRBV11-3 to TRBJ2-2; TRBD1 might be the D (5 bases). The germline CDR1 and CDR2 sequences are SGHNT and YENEEA. CDR3 length: 14 residues. Between the trimmed V and J ends, which lost 8 bases and 1 base, there was a span of 11 bases. CDR3 coding DNA: TGTGCCAGCGCCCGCAGGGAGAACACCGGGGAGCTGTTTTTT. Protein sequence: CASARRENTGELFF.

This rearrangement joins TRBV15 to TRBJ2-7; the match to TRBD1 covers 7 bases. With V trimmed by 0 bases and J by 1 base, 3 bases remained unmatched. The CDR3 consists of 15 residues. CDR1 LNHNV and CDR2 YYDKDF come from the germline V gene (reference sequence). The CDR3 reads CATSREGTVSYEQYF. The CDR3 DNA sequence: TGTGCCACCAGCAGAGAAGGGACAGTATCCTACGAGCAGTACTTC.

DNA for the CDR3: TGTGCCACCACCCCCAATAGCGGGAGTAAGGATGAGCAGTTCTTC. As protein: CATTPNSGSKDEQFF. This chain links TRBV10-3 with TRBJ2-1, with 9 bases matching TRBD2. The germline V gene encodes CDR1 ENHRY and CDR2 SYGVKD. V dropped 10 bases and J dropped 8; count of bases not matched to a gene: 15. The CDR3 is made up of 15 amino acids.

The sample holds one count of this clone. V and J are TRBV11-2 and TRBJ2-7, with a tentative D call TRBD1 (6 bases). V lost 4 bases, J lost 3 bases, and 10 bases lay in between. Germline CDR1 and CDR2: SGHAT and FQNNGV. There are 13 residues in the CDR3. CDR3 sequence: CASSSGQGYEQYF. In nucleotides, the CDR3 is TGTGCCAGCAGCTCGGGACAAGGCTACGAGCAGTACTTC.

The V and J genes are TRBV18 and TRBJ2-7; TRBD1 might be the D (5 bases). Germline CDR1 is KGHSH and CDR2 is LQKENI. Between the trimmed V and J ends, which lost 3 bases and 3 bases, there was a span of 18 bases. The length of the CDR3 is 16 residues. The CDR3 is CASSPQSPGINYEQYF. DNA for the CDR3: TGTGCCAGCTCACCCCAAAGCCCAGGGATTAACTACGAGCAGTACTTC.